The rows below give T cell receptor beta chains drawn from one sample of a study of tumor-infiltrating lymphocytes in localized non-small cell lung cancer. Profiled with immunoSEQ multiplex PCR; TCRdb holds only in-frame clones, not every one. The sample lists approximately 17,000 clones; about three quarters were seen once. The sample was lung tumor tissue. The receptors shown here come from a human donor with non-small cell lung cancer. CDR3s include the opening cysteine and the closing phenylalanine or tryptophan. The D gene is left open where the match is weak. Where a row states a size, it is once, few, many or the class of an expanded clone; other rows omit it.

-	-	TRBV19	TRBJ2-1	CASTPGPNSYNEQFF	TGTGCCAGTACCCCGGGCCCTAACTCCTACAATGAGCAGTTCTTC
-	-	TRBV29-1	TRBJ2-5	CSVEDTAGETQYF	TGCAGCGTTGAAGACACGGCAGGGGAGACCCAGTACTTC
-	-	TRBV29-1	TRBJ2-3	CSVVRRNRAGDTQYF	TGCAGCGTTGTACGAAGGAATAGGGCCGGAGATACGCAGTATTTT
-	-	TRBV7-9	TRBJ1-2	CASSLLGSGVYGYTF	TGTGCCAGCAGCTTACTTGGGTCAGGGGTCTATGGCTACACCTTC
few	-	TRBV5-5	TRBJ2-3	CASSLLDSTDTQYF	TGTGCCAGCAGCTTGCTGGACAGCACAGATACGCAGTATTTT
few	-	TRBV4-2	TRBJ1-6	CASSQDRPGSYNSPLHF	TGTGCCAGCAGCCAAGATCGCCCGGGTTCCTATAATTCACCCCTCCACTTT
-	-	TRBV19	TRBJ1-1	CASRGLTGKGEAFF	TGTGCCAGTAGGGGCTTGACGGGAAAAGGTGAAGCTTTCTTT
few	-	TRBV4-1	TRBJ1-1	CASSLRERDRTEAFF	TGCGCCAGCAGCCTTAGGGAGAGGGATCGGACTGAAGCTTTCTTT
-	TRBD1	TRBV19	TRBJ1-4	CASSDLGQGNEKLFF	TGTGCCAGTAGCGATCTCGGACAGGGAAATGAAAAACTGTTTTTT
-	-	TRBV18	TRBJ2-1	CASSQKDGYNEQFF	TGTGCCAGCTCTCAAAAGGACGGATACAATGAGCAGTTCTTC
-	-	TRBV12-5	TRBJ1-3	CASGLPGGTIYF	TGTGCTAGTGGTTTGCCGGGTGGCACCATATATTTT
-	TRBD1	TRBV18	TRBJ2-1	CASSPTGSSYNEQFF	TGTGCCAGCTCACCGACAGGGTCGTCCTACAATGAGCAGTTCTTC
-	-	TRBV11-2	TRBJ2-2	CASSTRQTGELFF	TGTGCCAGCAGCACTCGACAAACCGGGGAGCTGTTTTTT
-	-	TRBV6-1	TRBJ1-2	CASITGFLYGYTF	TGTGCCAGCATAACAGGGTTTCTCTATGGCTACACCTTC
-	TRBD2	TRBV7-8	TRBJ2-5	CASSPRLADQETQYF	TGTGCCAGCAGCCCGAGACTAGCGGATCAAGAGACCCAGTACTTC
-	-	TRBV11-1	TRBJ2-2	CASSPWGNTGELFF	TGTGCCAGCAGCCCCTGGGGGAACACCGGGGAGCTGTTTTTT
-	-	TRBV11-2	TRBJ2-6	CASSLGPGRGRPNVLTF	TGTGCCAGCAGCTTAGGACCGGGACGCGGCCGTCCTAACGTCCTGACTTTC
-	-	TRBV9	TRBJ2-3	CASSAHWRGTDTQYF	TGTGCCAGCAGCGCCCACTGGCGGGGCACAGATACGCAGTATTTT
-	-	TRBV7-6	TRBJ2-3	CASSSRQSGSTDTQYF	TGTGCCAGCAGCTCGAGACAGTCCGGGAGCACAGATACGCAGTATTTT
few	-	TRBV30	TRBJ1-3	CASQGASGNTIYF	TGTGCCTCTCAGGGAGCCTCTGGAAACACCATATATTTT
-	TRBD1	TRBV10-3	TRBJ2-2	CAISEPGTGNTGELFF	TGTGCCATCAGTGAGCCCGGGACAGGGAACACCGGGGAGCTGTTTTTT
-	TRBD2	TRBV4-1	TRBJ2-3	CASSRALAGEDTQYF	TGCGCCAGCAGCCGGGCCCTAGCGGGGGAAGATACGCAGTATTTT
-	-	TRBV6-1	TRBJ2-7	CASWGLGTYEQYF	TGTGCCAGCTGGGGACTGGGAACCTACGAGCAGTACTTC
-	-	TRBV6-1	TRBJ1-2	CASSSNSYGYTF	TGTGCCAGCAGTTCCAACAGCTATGGCTACACCTTC
-	-	TRBV6-5	TRBJ1-4	CASTTKRGVNEKLFF	TGTGCCAGCACCACCAAGCGTGGAGTTAATGAAAAACTGTTTTTT
-	-	TRBV6-1	TRBJ2-7	CASSRAAYEQYF	TGTGCCAGCAGCCGCGCGGCCTACGAGCAGTACTTC
few	-	TRBV2	TRBJ1-6	CASHEGTNSPLHF	TGTGCCAGCCACGAGGGGACCAATTCACCCCTCCACTTT
-	-	TRBV15	TRBJ2-7	CATSREAAGVVYEQYF	TGTGCCACCAGCAGAGAGGCGGCAGGGGTAGTCTACGAGCAGTACTTC
-	-	TRBV7-2	TRBJ1-4	CASSFRSREKLFF	TGTGCCAGCAGCTTCCGTTCTAGGGAAAAACTGTTTTTT
-	-	TRBV21-1	TRBJ1-2	CASSKEDRPPNYGYTF	TGTGCCAGCAGCAAAGAGGACAGACCCCCAAACTATGGCTACACCTTC
-	TRBD1	TRBV19	TRBJ1-6	CASSMTGNSPLHF	TGTGCCAGTAGTATGACAGGGAATTCACCCCTCCACTTT
-	TRBD1	TRBV6-5	TRBJ2-2	CASSTRQGASGELFF	TGTGCCAGCAGTACCAGACAGGGGGCATCCGGGGAGCTGTTTTTT
-	TRBD2	TRBV5-5	TRBJ2-2	CASSFSSGRSIHTGELFF	TGTGCCAGCAGCTTTTCTAGCGGGAGGAGTATTCACACCGGGGAGCTGTTTTTT
once	-	TRBV27	TRBJ1-4	CASSLKLGWSEKLFF	TGTGCCAGCAGTTTAAAGCTGGGGTGGTCGGAAAAACTGTTTTTT
large	TRBD1	TRBV29-1	TRBJ1-1	CSAMTGRAEAFF	TGCAGCGCTATGACAGGGAGGGCTGAAGCTTTCTTT
once	-	TRBV11-3	TRBJ1-1	CASSLFENTEAFF	TGTGCCAGCAGCTTGTTTGAGAACACTGAAGCTTTCTTT
-	-	TRBV5-1	TRBJ2-6	CASSFFLGVSGANVLTF	TGCGCCAGCAGCTTTTTTCTGGGCGTCTCTGGGGCCAACGTCCTGACTTTC
-	-	TRBV7-9	TRBJ2-3	CASSFGTASADTQYF	TGTGCCAGCAGCTTCGGGACCGCGTCGGCAGATACGCAGTATTTT
-	TRBD1	TRBV7-8	TRBJ2-7	CASSALTGASYEQYF	TGTGCCAGCAGCGCCCTGACAGGGGCGTCCTACGAGCAGTACTTC
-	-	TRBV10-3	TRBJ1-6	CAISEDPRDNSPLHF	TGTGCCATCAGTGAGGACCCGCGAGATAATTCACCCCTCCACTTT
-	-	TRBV10-2	TRBJ1-1	CASRSGQGKAEAFF	TGCGCCAGCAGGTCGGGCCAGGGGAAGGCTGAAGCTTTCTTT
-	-	TRBV6-6	TRBJ2-7	CASTLGGGEQYF	TGTGCCAGCACTTTAGGAGGGGGCGAGCAGTACTTC
-	-	TRBV2	TRBJ1-2	CASSPDATPSYTF	TGTGCCAGCAGCCCGGACGCGACCCCAAGCTACACCTTC
-	-	TRBV5-1	TRBJ2-5	CASSPGRTGETQYF	TGCGCCAGCAGCCCCGGACGGACTGGAGAGACCCAGTACTTC
-	-	TRBV6-1	TRBJ2-2	CASRAGLSNTGELFF	TGTGCCAGCAGGGCGGGACTCTCGAACACCGGGGAGCTGTTTTTT
few	-	TRBV18	TRBJ1-6	CASSPAESSYNSPLHF	TGTGCCAGCTCACCCGCAGAGAGCTCCTATAATTCACCCCTCCACTTT
few	TRBD1	TRBV4-1	TRBJ1-2	CASSQVLGQGDYGYTF	TGCGCCAGCAGCCAAGTCTTGGGACAGGGTGACTATGGCTACACCTTC
-	-	TRBV5-8	TRBJ1-5	CASSSGLFWSNQPQHF	TGTGCCAGCAGCTCCGGACTGTTTTGGAGCAATCAGCCCCAGCATTTT
-	TRBD1	TRBV29-1	TRBJ2-5	CSVGGQGETQYF	TGCAGCGTCGGGGGACAGGGGGAGACCCAGTACTTC
-	-	TRBV27	TRBJ1-1	CASSPKGSNRMNTEAFF	TGTGCCAGCAGCCCAAAGGGATCGAATAGAATGAACACTGAAGCTTTCTTT